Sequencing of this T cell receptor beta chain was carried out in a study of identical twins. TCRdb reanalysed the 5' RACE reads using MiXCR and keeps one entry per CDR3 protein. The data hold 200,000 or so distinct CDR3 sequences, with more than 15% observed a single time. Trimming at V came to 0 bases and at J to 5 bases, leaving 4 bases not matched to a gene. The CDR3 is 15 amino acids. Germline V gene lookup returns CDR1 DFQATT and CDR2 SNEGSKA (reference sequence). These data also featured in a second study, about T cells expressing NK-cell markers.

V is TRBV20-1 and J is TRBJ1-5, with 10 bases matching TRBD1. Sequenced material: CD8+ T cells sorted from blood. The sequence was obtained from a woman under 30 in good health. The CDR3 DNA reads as TGCAGTGCTAGAGATCGGGACAGGGGTGATCAGCCCCAGCATTTT. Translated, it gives CSARDRDRGDQPQHF.